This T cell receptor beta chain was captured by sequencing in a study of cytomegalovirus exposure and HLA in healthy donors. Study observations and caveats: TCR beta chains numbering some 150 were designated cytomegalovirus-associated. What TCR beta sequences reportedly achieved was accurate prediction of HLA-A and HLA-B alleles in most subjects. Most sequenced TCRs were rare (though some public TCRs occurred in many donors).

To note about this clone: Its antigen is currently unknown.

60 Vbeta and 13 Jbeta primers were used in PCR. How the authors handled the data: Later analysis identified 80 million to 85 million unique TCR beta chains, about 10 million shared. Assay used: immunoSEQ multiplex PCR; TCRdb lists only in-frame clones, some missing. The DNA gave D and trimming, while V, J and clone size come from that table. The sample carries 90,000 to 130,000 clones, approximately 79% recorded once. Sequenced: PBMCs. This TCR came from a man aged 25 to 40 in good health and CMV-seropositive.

The CDR3 DNA follows: TGCGCCAGCAGCTTTTCTCCAGGGGGAGGAGCCTACGAGCAGTACTTC. Encoded protein: CASSFSPGGGAYEQYF. V usage is TRBV5-1 and J usage is TRBJ2-7; D possibly corresponds to TRBD1 (7 bases). From germline, CDR1 is SGHRS and CDR2 YFSETQ. The CDR3 is made up of 16 amino acids. The V end was cut by 2 bases, the J end by 2 bases, with 17 bases between. Looking up the rest from reference TRBV5-1 and TRBJ2-7 gives the full variable domain: KAGVTQTPRYLIKTRGQQVTLSCSPISGHRSVSWYQQTPGQGLQFLFEYFSETQRNKGNFPGRFSGRQFSNSRSEMNVSTLELGDSALYLCASSFSPGGGAYEQYFGPGTRLTVT.